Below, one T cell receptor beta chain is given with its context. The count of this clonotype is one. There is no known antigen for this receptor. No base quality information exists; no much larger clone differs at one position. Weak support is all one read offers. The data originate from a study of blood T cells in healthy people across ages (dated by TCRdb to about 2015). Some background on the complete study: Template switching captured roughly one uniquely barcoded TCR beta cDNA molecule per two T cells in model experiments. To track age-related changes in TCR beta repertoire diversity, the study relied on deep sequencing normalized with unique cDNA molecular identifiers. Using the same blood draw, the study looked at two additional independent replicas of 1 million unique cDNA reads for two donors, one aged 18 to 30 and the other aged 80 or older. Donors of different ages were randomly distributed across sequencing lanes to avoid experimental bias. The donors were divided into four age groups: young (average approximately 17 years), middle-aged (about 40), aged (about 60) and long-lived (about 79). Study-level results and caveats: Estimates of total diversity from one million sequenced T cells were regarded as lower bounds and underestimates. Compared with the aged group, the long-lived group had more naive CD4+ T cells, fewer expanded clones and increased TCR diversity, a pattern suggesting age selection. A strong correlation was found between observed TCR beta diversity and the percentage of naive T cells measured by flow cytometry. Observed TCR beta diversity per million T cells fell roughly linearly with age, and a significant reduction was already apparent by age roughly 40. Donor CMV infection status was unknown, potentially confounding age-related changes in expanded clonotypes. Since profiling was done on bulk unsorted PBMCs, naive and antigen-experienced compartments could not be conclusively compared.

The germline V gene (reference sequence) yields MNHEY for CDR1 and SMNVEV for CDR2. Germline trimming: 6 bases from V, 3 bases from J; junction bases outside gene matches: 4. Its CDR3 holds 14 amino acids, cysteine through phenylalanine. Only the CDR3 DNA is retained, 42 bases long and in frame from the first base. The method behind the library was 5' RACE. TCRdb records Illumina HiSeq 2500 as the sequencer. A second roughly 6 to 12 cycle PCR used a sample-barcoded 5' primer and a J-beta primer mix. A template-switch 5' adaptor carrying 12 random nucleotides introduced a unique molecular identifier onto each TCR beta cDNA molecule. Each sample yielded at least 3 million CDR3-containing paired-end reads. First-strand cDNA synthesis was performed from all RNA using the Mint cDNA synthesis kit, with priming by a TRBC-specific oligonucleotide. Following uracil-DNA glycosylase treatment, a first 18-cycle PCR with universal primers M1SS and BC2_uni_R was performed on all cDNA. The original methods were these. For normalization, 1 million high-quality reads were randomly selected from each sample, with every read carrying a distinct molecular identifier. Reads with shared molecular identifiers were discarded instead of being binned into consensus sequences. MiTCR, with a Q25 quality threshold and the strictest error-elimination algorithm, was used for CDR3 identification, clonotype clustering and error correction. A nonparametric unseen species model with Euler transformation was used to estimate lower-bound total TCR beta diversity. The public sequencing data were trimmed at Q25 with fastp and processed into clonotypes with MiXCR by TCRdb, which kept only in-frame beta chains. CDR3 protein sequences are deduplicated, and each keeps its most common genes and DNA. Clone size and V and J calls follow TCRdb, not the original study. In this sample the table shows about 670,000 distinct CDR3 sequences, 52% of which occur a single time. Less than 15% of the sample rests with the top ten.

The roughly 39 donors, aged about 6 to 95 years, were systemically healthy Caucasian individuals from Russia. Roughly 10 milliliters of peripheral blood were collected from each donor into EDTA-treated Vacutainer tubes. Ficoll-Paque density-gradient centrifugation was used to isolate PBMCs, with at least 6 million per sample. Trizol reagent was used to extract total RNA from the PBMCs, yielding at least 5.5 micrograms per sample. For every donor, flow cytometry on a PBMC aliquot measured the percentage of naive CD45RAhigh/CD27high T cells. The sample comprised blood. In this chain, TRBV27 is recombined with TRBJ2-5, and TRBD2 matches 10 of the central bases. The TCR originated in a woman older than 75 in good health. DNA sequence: TGTGCCAGCAGCGAACTAGCGGGAAAAGAGACCCAGTACTTC. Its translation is CASSELAGKETQYF.